This T cell receptor (beta chain) appears in the sequencing data of a study of shared clonotypes between healthy human individuals. Study details: A donor's plate count was three for CD4 naive and three for CD4 memory; CD8 naive had two and CD8 memory one.

Germline CDR1 and CDR2: PRHDT and FYEKMQ (reference sequence). This CDR3 contains 17 residues. V was shortened by 4 bases and J by 1 base, with 16 bases between the two germline ends. Sequencing was performed with immunoSEQ multiplex PCR; in TCRdb, only in-frame clones are kept and a portion is missing. The profile shows 2,100,000 or so clones, roughly 95% of them singletons. The rearrangement uses TRBV13 and TRBJ2-2; D remains unclear. The TCR originated in a man younger than 30 in good health. The sample taken for sequencing was naive CD4+ T cells sorted from blood. Subset here: CD45RA+ positively selected. In DNA, the CDR3 is TGTGCCAGCAGCTCACAGTCAAGGACGGAGAACACCGGGGAGCTGTTTTTT. Its protein is CASSSQSRTENTGELFF.